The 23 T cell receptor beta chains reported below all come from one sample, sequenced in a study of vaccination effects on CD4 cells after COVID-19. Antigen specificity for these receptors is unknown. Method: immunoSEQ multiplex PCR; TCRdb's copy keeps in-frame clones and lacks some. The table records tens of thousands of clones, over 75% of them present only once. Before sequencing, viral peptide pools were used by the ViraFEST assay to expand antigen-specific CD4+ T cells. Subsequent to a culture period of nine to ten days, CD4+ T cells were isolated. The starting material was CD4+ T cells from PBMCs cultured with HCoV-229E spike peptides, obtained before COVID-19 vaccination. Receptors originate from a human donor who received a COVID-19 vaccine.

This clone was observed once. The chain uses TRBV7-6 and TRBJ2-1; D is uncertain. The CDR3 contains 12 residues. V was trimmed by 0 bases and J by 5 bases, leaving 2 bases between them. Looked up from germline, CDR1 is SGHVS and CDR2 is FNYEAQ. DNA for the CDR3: TGTGCCAGCAGCTTAGCCCACAATGAGCAGTTCTTC. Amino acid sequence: CASSLAHNEQFF. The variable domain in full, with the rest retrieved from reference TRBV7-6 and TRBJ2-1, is GAGVSQSPRYKVTKRGQDVALRCDPISGHVSLYWYRQALGQGPEFLTYFNYEAQQDKSGLPNDRFSAERPEGSISTLTIQRTEQRDSAMYRCASSLAHNEQFFGPGTRLTVL.

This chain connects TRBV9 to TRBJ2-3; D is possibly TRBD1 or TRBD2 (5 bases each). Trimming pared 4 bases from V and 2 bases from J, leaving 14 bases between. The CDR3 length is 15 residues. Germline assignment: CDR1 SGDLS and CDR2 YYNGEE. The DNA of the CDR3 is TGTGCCAGCAGCTATACGAGGGGAAACACAGATACGCAGTATTTT. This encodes CASSYTRGNTDTQYF.

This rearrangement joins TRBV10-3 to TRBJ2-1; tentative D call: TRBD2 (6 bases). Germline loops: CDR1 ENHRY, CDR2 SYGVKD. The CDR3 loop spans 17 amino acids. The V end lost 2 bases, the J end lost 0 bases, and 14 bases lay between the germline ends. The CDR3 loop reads CAISEGGGVSSYNEQFF. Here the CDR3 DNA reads TGTGCCATCAGTGAGGGGGGAGGCGTAAGCTCCTACAATGAGCAGTTCTTC.

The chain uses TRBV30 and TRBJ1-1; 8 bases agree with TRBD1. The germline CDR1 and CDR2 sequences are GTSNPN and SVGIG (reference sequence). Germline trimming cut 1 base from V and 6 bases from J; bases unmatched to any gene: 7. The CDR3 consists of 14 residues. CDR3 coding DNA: TGTGCCTGGAGTGCAAGGGGACAGGTCCCTGAAGCTTTCTTT. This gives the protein CAWSARGQVPEAFF.

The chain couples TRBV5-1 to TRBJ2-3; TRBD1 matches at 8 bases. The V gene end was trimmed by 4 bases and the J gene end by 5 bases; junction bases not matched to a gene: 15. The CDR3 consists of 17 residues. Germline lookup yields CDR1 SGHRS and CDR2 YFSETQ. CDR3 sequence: CASSIFRTGHAIDTQYF. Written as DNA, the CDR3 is TGCGCCAGCAGCATATTCAGGACAGGGCATGCGATAGATACGCAGTATTTT. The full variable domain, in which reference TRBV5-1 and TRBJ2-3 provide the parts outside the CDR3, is KAGVTQTPRYLIKTRGQQVTLSCSPISGHRSVSWYQQTPGQGLQFLFEYFSETQRNKGNFPGRFSGRQFSNSRSEMNVSTLELGDSALYLCASSIFRTGHAIDTQYFGPGTRLTVL.

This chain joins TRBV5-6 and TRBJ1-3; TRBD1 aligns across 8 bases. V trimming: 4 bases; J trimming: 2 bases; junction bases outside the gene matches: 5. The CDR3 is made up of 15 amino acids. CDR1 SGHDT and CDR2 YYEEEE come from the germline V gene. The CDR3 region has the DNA TGTGCCAGCAGCACTCCCAGGGGGCCTGGAAACACCATATATTTT. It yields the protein CASSTPRGPGNTIYF. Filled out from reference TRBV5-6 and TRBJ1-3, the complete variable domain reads DAGVTQSPTHLIKTRGQQVTLRCSPKSGHDTVSWYQQALGQGPQFIFQYYEEEERQRGNFPDRFSGHQFPNYSSELNVNALLLGDSALYLCASSTPRGPGNTIYFGEGSWLTVV.

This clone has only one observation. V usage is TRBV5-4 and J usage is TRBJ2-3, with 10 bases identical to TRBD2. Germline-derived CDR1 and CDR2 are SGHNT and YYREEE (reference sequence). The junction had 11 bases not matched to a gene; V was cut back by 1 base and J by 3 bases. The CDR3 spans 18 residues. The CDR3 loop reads CASSLTAGGGLGTDTQYF. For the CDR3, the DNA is TGTGCCAGCAGCTTGACAGCGGGGGGGGGTCTCGGAACAGATACGCAGTATTTT.

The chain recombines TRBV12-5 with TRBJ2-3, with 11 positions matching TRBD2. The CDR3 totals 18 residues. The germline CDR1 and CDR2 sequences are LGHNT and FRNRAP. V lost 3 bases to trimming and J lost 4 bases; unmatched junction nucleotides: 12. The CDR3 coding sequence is TGTGCTAGTGGTTTCCTGTTGAGTAGCGGGGGGGCCCCAGATACGCAGTATTTT. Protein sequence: CASGFLLSSGGAPDTQYF.

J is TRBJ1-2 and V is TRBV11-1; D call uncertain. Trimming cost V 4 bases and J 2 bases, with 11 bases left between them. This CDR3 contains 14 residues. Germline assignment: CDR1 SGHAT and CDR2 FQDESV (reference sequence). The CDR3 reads CASSSVTENYGYTF. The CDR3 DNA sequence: TGTGCCAGCAGCTCAGTGACGGAAAACTATGGCTACACCTTC.

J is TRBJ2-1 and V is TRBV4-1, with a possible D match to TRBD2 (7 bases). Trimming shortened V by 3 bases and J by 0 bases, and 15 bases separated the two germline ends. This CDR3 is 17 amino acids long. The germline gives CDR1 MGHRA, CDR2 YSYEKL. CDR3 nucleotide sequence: TGCGCCAGCAGCCACGGGGGGCTCGTCCTCTCCTACAATGAGCAGTTCTTC. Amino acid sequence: CASSHGGLVLSYNEQFF.

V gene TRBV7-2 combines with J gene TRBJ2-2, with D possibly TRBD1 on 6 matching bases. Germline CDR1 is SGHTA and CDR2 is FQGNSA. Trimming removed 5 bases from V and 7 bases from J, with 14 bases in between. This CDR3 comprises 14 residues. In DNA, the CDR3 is TGTGCCAGCAGCCTACGCTGGGACATCGGGGAGCTGTTTTTT. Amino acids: CASSLRWDIGELFF.

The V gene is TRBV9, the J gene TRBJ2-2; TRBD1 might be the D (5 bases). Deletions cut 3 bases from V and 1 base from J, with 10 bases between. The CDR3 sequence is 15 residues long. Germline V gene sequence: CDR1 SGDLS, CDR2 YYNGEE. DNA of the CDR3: TGTGCCAGCAGCGACCTCACAGGGAACACCGGGGAGCTGTTTTTT. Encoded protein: CASSDLTGNTGELFF.

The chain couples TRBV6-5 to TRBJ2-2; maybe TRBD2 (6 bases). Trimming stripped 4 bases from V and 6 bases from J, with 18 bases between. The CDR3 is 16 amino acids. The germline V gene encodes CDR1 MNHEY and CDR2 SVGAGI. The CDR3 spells CASSFPGDGAPGELFF. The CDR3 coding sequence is TGTGCCAGCAGTTTTCCGGGAGACGGAGCCCCCGGGGAGCTGTTTTTT.

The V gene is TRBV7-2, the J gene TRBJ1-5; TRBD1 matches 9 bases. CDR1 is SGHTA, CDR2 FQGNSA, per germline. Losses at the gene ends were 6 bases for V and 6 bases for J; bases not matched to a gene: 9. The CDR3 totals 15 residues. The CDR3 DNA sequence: TGTGCCAGCAGTTCCGGGACAGGGACGTTTCAGCCCCAGCATTTT. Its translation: CASSSGTGTFQPQHF.

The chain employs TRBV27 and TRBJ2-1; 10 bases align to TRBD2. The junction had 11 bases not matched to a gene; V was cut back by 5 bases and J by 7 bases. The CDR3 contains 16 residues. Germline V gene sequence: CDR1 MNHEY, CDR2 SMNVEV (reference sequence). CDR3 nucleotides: TGTGCCAGCAGTACAAGGGCTAGCGGGGGACGGAATGAGCAGTTCTTC. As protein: CASSTRASGGRNEQFF.

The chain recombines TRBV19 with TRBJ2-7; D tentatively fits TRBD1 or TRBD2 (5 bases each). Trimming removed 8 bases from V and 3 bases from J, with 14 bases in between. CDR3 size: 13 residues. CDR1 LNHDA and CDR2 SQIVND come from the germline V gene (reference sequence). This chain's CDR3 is CASSPGANYEQYV. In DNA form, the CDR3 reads TGTGCCAGTTCGCCCGGGGCCAACTACGAGCAGTACGTC.

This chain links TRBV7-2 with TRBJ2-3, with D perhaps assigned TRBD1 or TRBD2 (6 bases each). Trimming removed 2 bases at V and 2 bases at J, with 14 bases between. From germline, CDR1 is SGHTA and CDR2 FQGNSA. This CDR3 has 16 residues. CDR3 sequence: CASSLIVGGTTDTQYF. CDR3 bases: TGTGCCAGCAGCTTAATCGTGGGGGGCACCACAGATACGCAGTATTTT.

The CDR3 protein is CASSIDGTGLQGRAQHF. The DNA of the CDR3 is TGTGCCAGTAGTATAGATGGGACAGGGTTACAAGGCAGGGCCCAGCATTTT. This sequence joins TRBV19 and TRBJ1-5, with 9 bases that match TRBD1. The CDR3 is 17 residues long. The V and J ends lost 0 bases and 11 bases, in that order; junction bases with no gene match: 14. Germline-derived CDR1 and CDR2 are LNHDA and SQIVND (reference sequence).

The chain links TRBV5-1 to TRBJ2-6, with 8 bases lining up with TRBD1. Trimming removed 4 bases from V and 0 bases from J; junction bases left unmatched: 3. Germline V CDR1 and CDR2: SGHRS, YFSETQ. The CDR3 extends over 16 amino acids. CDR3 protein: CASSATGVSGANVLTF. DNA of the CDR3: TGCGCCAGCAGCGCGACAGGGGTCTCTGGGGCCAACGTCCTGACTTTC.

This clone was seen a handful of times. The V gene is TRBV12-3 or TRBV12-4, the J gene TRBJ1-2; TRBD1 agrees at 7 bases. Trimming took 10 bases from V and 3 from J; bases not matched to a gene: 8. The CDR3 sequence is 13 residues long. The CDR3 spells CAIRTGGDYGYTF. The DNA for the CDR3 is TGTGCCATCCGGACAGGAGGGGACTATGGCTACACCTTC.

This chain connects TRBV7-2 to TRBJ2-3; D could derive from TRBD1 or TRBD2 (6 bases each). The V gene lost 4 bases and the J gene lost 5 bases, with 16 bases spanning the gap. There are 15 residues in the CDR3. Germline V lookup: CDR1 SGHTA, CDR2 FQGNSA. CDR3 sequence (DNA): TGTGCCAGCAGCTCCCAAGGGGGGAGGAGAGATACGCAGTATTTT. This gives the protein CASSSQGGRRDTQYF.

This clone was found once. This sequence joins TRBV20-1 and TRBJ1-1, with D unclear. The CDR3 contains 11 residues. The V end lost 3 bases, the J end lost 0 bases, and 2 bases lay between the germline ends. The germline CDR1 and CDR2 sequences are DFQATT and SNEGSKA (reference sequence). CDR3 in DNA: TGCAGTGCTAGGATGAACACTGAAGCTTTCTTT. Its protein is CSARMNTEAFF.

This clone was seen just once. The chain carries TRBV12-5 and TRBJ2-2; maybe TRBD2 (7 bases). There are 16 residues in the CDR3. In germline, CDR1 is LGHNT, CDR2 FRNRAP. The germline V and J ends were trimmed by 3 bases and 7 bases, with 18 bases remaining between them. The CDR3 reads CASGLWGGRLDGELFF. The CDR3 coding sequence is TGTGCTAGTGGTTTATGGGGGGGCAGGCTGGACGGGGAGCTGTTTTTT.